This paragraph covers one T cell receptor beta chain sequence. Only a few counts were recorded for this clonotype. What antigen it recognizes has not been identified. No per-base quality is available; no much larger clone lies one base away. Genomic DNA served as template for TCR beta VDJ combination and CDR3 sequence profiling. An Illumina HiSeq 2000 was the platform used for TCR repertoire sequencing. Per the authors' processing: TRBV/TRBJ rearrangement plots, CDR3 size and DJ length profiles, and Simpson's diversity index were used to assess repertoires. Whichever DNA sequence was most abundant in the deep sequencing data was defined as the immunodominant clone. CDR3 amino acid sequences were checked for sharing across subjects and were also compared against the VDJdb database and published repertoires. In-frame beta chains were kept once TCRdb had trimmed the public reads at Q25 with fastp and called clones with MiXCR. Each CDR3 protein gets just one entry, which takes the most common genes and DNA from the rows behind it. In this record, the V and J calls reflect TCRdb's handling and not the investigators' own analysis. Recorded for this sample are about 130,000 distinct CDR3 sequences; around 50% of them occurred a single time. In total, the top ten clones hold under 3% of the sample.

This specimen belongs to a study of CD8+CD57+ T cells in acquired aplastic anemia (dated 2018 in TCRdb). Concerning the study at large: Extracted DNA from sorted CD4+ and CD8+ cells averaged around 3.5 ug, ranging from roughly 0.19 to 27.4 ug. For healthy donor samples, the average read count was about 10 million for CD4+ cells and fewer than 14 million for CD8+ cells.

The paper's findings and limits, for the study overall: Between patients and healthy controls, no significant difference in CD8+ Simpson's diversity was found (P=0.060). Although twenty-nine CD8+ CDR3 sequences were shared by patients and controls, these sequences appeared highly expressed in patients and within the immunodominant clones of patients.

For this chain, trimming is 6 bases at the V end and 7 bases at the J end, and the number of junction bases without a gene match is 10. The CDR3, from cysteine to phenylalanine, totals 15 residues. Left in the record is the CDR3 DNA by itself, 45 bases read in frame from the first base. As encoded in the germline V gene, CDR1 is MNHEY while CDR2 is SVGEGT. TCR repertoires of sorted CD4+ and CD8+ blood T cells from severe aplastic anemia patients and healthy subjects were deep-sequenced in the study. Ficoll-Paque density gradient centrifugation was used to isolate peripheral blood mononuclear cells. Before DNA extraction, CD4+ and CD8+ T cells were sorted by FACS or by magnetic beads.

Recombination linked TRBV6-2 or TRBV6-3 to TRBJ2-1, and TRBD1 aligns with 9 junction nucleotides. Material for sequencing was sorted CD4+, CD8+, or CD8+CD57+ T cells (not recorded which) from PBMCs. The TCR sequence derives from a human donor in good health, serving as a control. The nucleotide sequence reads as follows: TGTGCCAGCAGCCTCCGGGACAGGGTATTAAATGAGCAGTTCTTC. The resulting protein is CASSLRDRVLNEQFF.